This T cell receptor (beta chain) was retrieved from a study of shared clonotypes between healthy human individuals. Study background: Donors had three CD4 naive, three CD4 memory, two CD8 naive and one CD8 memory plate apiece.

A remark on this clone: What it binds is not known.

Trimming cost V 1 base and J 6 bases, with 15 bases left between them. This CDR3 comprises 15 residues. Regarding the study as a whole: Larger estimated richness was generally recorded for naive subsets relative to memory subsets. Only blood underwent sampling, and tissue repertoires likely differ.

Produced via immunoSEQ multiplex PCR; TCRdb's table is partial and in-frame only. The sample carries millions of clones, roughly 94% recorded once. The sample consisted of naive CD4+ T cells sorted from blood. The subset was: CD45RA+ positively selected. J is TRBJ1-2 and V is TRBV23-1; D remains ambiguous. TRBV23-1 is given ORF status, its function remaining uncertain. The sequence came from a man aged 18 to 29 in good health. The CDR3 protein is CASSQCSGPLDGYTF. The CDR3 DNA reads as TGCGCCAGCAGTCAATGTTCAGGACCTCTCGATGGCTACACCTTC.